These 11 T cell receptor beta chains were all obtained from the same sample, sequenced in a study of PD-1 blockade in classical Hodgkin lymphoma. Time point meaning: cycle 4 day 1 (C4D1), after less than 7 weeks of nivolumab. With no exception, relapse followed autologous stem cell transplantation in all patients, and brentuximab vedotin exposure varied. Magnetic negative selection purified CD4+ T cells from thawed PBMCs. Assay used: immunoSEQ multiplex PCR; TCRdb lists only in-frame clones, some missing. Of 1,500 to 2,000 clones listed, approximately 86% are singletons. The sequencing here drew on CD4+ T cells from blood, taken before the fourth cycle of nivolumab. Receptors were obtained from a human donor with classical Hodgkin lymphoma.

The chain is built from TRBV5-1 and TRBJ2-7; TRBD1 agrees at 8 bases. In germline, CDR1 is SGHRS, CDR2 YFSETQ. Trimming took 0 bases from V and 3 from J; bases not matched to a gene: 2. CDR3 length: 14 residues. The CDR3 region has the DNA TGCGCCAGCAGCTTGGCGGGACAGGTCTACGAGCAGTACTTC. It is translated as CASSLAGQVYEQYF.

The chain couples TRBV5-8 to TRBJ2-7; perhaps TRBD1 as D (6 bases). Germline V lookup: CDR1 SGHTS, CDR2 YDEGEE. V lost 5 bases and J 4 bases, leaving 16 bases between the germline ends. There are 14 residues in the CDR3. The CDR3 DNA reads TGTGCCAGCAGGACCAGAAGGGGGTCGTACGAGCAGTACTTC. Translation gives CASRTRRGSYEQYF.

This clone was seen a single time. CDR3 nucleotides: TGTGCCACCAGCAGCCAGACTGGGATACGCGGGCAGCCCCAGCATTTT. Its translation: CATSSQTGIRGQPQHF. The gene calls are TRBV15 and TRBJ1-5; D is unclear. CDR1 and CDR2 from the germline V gene are LNHNV and YYDKDF (reference sequence). The CDR3 sequence is 16 residues long. Trimming removed 3 bases at V and 7 bases at J, with 19 bases between.

This clone was seen just once. This chain connects TRBV9 to TRBJ2-2, with D hard to call. The CDR3 contains 12 residues. With 6 bases removed from V and 5 bases from J, the gap between germline ends came to 8 bases. CDR1 and CDR2 (germline): SGDLS, YYNGEE. DNA of the CDR3: TGTGCCAGCAATTTAGTTACCGGGGAGCTGTTTTTT. It specifies CASNLVTGELFF.

This sequence joins TRBV19 and TRBJ2-5; 8 nucleotides agree with TRBD2. From germline, CDR1 is LNHDA and CDR2 SQIVND (reference sequence). J gave up 5 bases and V 6 bases, and 2 bases lay outside the gene matches. The CDR3 totals 12 residues. This CDR3 reads CASRGLVETQYF. The DNA for the CDR3 is TGTGCCAGTAGGGGACTAGTGGAGACCCAGTACTTC.

The chain employs TRBV19 and TRBJ2-5; D not resolved. Trimming shortened V by 5 bases and J by 5 bases, and 12 bases separated the two germline ends. CDR3 length: 13 residues. From germline, CDR1 is LNHDA and CDR2 SQIVND (reference sequence). CDR3 region: CASSLRTEETQYF. For the CDR3, the DNA is TGTGCCAGTAGTCTCCGAACGGAGGAGACCCAGTACTTC.

The chain recombines TRBV7-2 with TRBJ2-6; possible D gene TRBD1, 5 bases. CDR3 length equals 15 residues. CDR1 and CDR2 from the germline V gene are SGHTA and FQGNSA. Trimming removed 1 base from V and 4 bases from J, with 8 bases in between. The CDR3 coding sequence is TGTGCCAGCAGCTTAGTACAGGCCGGGGCCAACGTCCTGACTTTC. It codes for CASSLVQAGANVLTF.

The chain recombines TRBV5-4 with TRBJ1-1, with a possible D match to TRBD1 (6 bases). The germline V gene has CDR1 SGHNT and CDR2 YYREEE (reference sequence). The CDR3 contains 14 residues. Trimming removed 0 bases at V and 6 bases at J, with 12 bases between. CDR3 residues: CASSLVGGLAEAFF. The DNA for the CDR3 is TGTGCCAGCAGCTTGGTTGGGGGGCTGGCTGAAGCTTTCTTT.

The chain links TRBV27 to TRBJ1-4; TRBD1 matches 7 bases. The CDR3 runs to 15 residues. From germline, CDR1 is MNHEY and CDR2 SMNVEV (reference sequence). V dropped 2 bases and J dropped 4; count of bases not matched to a gene: 4. CDR3 bases: TGTGCCAGCAGTTTAGGGACAGACGGTAATGAAAAACTGTTTTTT. This encodes CASSLGTDGNEKLFF.

This sequence joins TRBV30 and TRBJ2-1; TRBD2 matches 8 bases. V lost 4 bases to trimming and J lost 9 bases; unmatched junction nucleotides: 11. Germline lookup yields CDR1 GTSNPN and CDR2 SVGIG (reference sequence). The CDR3 totals 14 residues. The CDR3 sequence: CAWNPTSGGGEQFF. CDR3 bases: TGTGCCTGGAACCCCACTAGCGGTGGGGGTGAGCAGTTCTTC.

The chain carries TRBV5-4 and TRBJ2-4; 9 bases are shared with TRBD1. In germline, CDR1 is SGHNT, CDR2 YYREEE (reference sequence). The trim removed 4 bases at V and 2 bases at J, leaving 4 bases unmatched. There are 15 residues in the CDR3. In nucleotides, the CDR3 is TGTGCCAGCAGCGTACAGGGGGCGACCAAAAACATTCAGTACTTC. Amino acid sequence: CASSVQGATKNIQYF.